The 32 T cell receptor beta chains given below trace back to one sample, sequenced in a study of T-cell reconstitution after alpha-beta-depleted transplantation in children. Library preparation (for TCRbeta) was performed with unique molecular identifiers. TCRdb used MiXCR to reprocess the PCR reads, holding one entry per CDR3 protein. The repertoire holds around 420,000 distinct CDR3 sequences, 15% to 20% seen once, with about 32% in the top ten. The material was PBMCs, mostly from graft donor cells, obtained 360 days after TCRalphabeta/CD19-depleted stem cell transplant. These receptor sequences come from a boy younger than two who had a stem cell transplant for Wiskott-Aldrich syndrome, so the T cells may come from the graft donor.

The gene calls are TRBV12-3 or TRBV12-4 and TRBJ1-6; D not resolved. This CDR3 is 14 amino acids long. Deletions cut 6 bases from V and 6 bases from J, with 12 bases between. The CDR3 DNA sequence: TGTGCCAGCAGCCCCCGGTCAGCTAATTCACCCCTCCACTTT. It encodes CASSPRSANSPLHF.

The J gene is TRBJ2-1, the V gene TRBV27; 8 bases are a match to TRBD2. This CDR3 region has 17 residues. CDR1 is MNHEY and CDR2 is SMNVEV in the germline V gene (reference sequence). Trimming took 5 bases from V and 1 from J; bases not matched to a gene: 10. In DNA form, the CDR3 reads TGTGCCAGCAGTCCCCCCCCTAGCGGGCCGTCCTACAATGAGCAGTTCTTC. Translation gives CASSPPPSGPSYNEQFF.

The chain is built from TRBV20-1 and TRBJ2-1; D uncertain. The CDR3 length is 15 residues. Germline lookup yields CDR1 DFQATT and CDR2 SNEGSKA (reference sequence). Between the trimmed V and J ends, which lost 4 bases and 2 bases, there was a span of 15 bases. The DNA of the CDR3 is TGCAGTGCTATCGGGTTAACGCGAGCCTACAATGAGCAGTTCTTC. This encodes CSAIGLTRAYNEQFF.

This clonotype was counted a few times. This chain links TRBV2 with TRBJ2-5; D might be TRBD1 (6 bases). Germline CDR1 SNHLY, CDR2 FYNNEI. V was trimmed by 6 bases and J by 5 bases, leaving 13 bases between them. CDR3 length: 13 residues. Here the CDR3 reads CASRGYQGETQYF. CDR3 DNA: TGTGCCAGCAGAGGCTATCAGGGGGAGACCCAGTACTTC.

The chain combines TRBV29-1 with TRBJ2-2, with TRBD2 matching over 9 bases. The CDR3 sequence is 15 residues long. Germline CDR1 and CDR2: SQVTM and ANQGSEA. V trimming: 6 bases; J trimming: 1 base; junction bases outside the gene matches: 6. CDR3 amino acids: CSVVGTSRNTGELFF. CDR3 DNA: TGCAGCGTCGTAGGGACTAGCAGGAACACCGGGGAGCTGTTTTTT.

The rearrangement uses TRBV7-2 and TRBJ2-7; 7 bases are shared with TRBD2. Germline-derived CDR1 and CDR2 are SGHTA and FQGNSA. This CDR3 has 14 amino acids. J was trimmed by 7 bases and V by 4 bases; bases with no gene match: 10. CDR3 protein: CASSWIRLAGEQYF. CDR3 coding DNA: TGTGCCAGCAGCTGGATAAGACTAGCTGGAGAGCAGTACTTC.

Points on this clonotype: Just one base apart from a much larger clone, this may be a read error. The chain uses TRBV6-5 and TRBJ2-7; D is perhaps TRBD1 or TRBD2 (5 bases each). Germline lookup yields CDR1 MNHEY and CDR2 SVGAGI. This CDR3 comprises 12 residues. This CDR3 is CASRGPSYERYF. The CDR3 DNA reads TGTGCCAGCAGGGGACCCTCCTACGAGCGGTACTTC.

The chain joins TRBV7-9 to TRBJ2-1; D possibly matches TRBD1 or TRBD2 (6 bases each). The CDR3 contains 16 residues. Trimming took 4 bases from V and 6 from J, leaving 19 bases between them. In germline, CDR1 is SEHNR, CDR2 FQNEAQ (reference sequence). CDR3 nucleotide sequence: TGTGCCAGCAGCTCAGGACCCTTAGGAGGGGGCAATGAGCAGTTCTTC. As protein: CASSSGPLGGGNEQFF.

This chain uses TRBV2 with TRBJ1-5, with a tentative D call TRBD1 (6 bases). The CDR3 is 14 residues long. Per germline, CDR1 SNHLY and CDR2 FYNNEI. The V end lost 5 bases, the J end lost 7 bases, and 15 bases lay between the germline ends. The DNA for the CDR3 is TGTGCCAGCAGTAGGGAGAGGGGGAAGCAGCCCCAGCATTTT. This codes for CASSRERGKQPQHF.

This clonotype was seen a few times. The chain uses TRBV6-4 and TRBJ2-1; 9 bases are shared with TRBD2. V shed 0 bases and J 8 bases; nucleotides not matched to a gene: 5. Germline CDR1 and CDR2: MRHNA and SNTAGT. The CDR3 consists of 15 residues. This CDR3 reads CASSDSGGLADEQFF. The CDR3 DNA follows: TGTGCCAGCAGTGACTCGGGGGGACTAGCCGATGAGCAGTTCTTC.

This clonotype came up a few times. The genes are TRBV10-3 and TRBJ2-2; 9 bases align to TRBD2. V was clipped by 5 bases and J by 2 bases; unmatched bases: 3. CDR1 is ENHRY and CDR2 is SYGVKD in the germline V gene. There are 15 residues in the CDR3. CDR3 coding DNA: TGTGCCATCAGTCTACTAGCGGGTAACACCGGGGAGCTGTTTTTT. It specifies CAISLLAGNTGELFF.

The chain couples TRBV4-2 to TRBJ2-2; TRBD1 agrees at 11 bases. Germline V gene data show CDR1 as LGHNA and CDR2 as YNFKEQ. This CDR3 is 16 amino acids long. Germline trimming cut 3 bases from V and 4 bases from J; bases unmatched to any gene: 4. CDR3 loop: CASSQDRGQGTGELFF. DNA for the CDR3: TGTGCCAGCAGCCAGGACAGGGGGCAAGGCACCGGGGAGCTGTTTTTT.

This clonotype was detected a few times. The chain carries TRBV29-1 and TRBJ2-5; no firm D call. Germline V gives CDR1 SQVTM, CDR2 ANQGSEA. There are 11 residues in the CDR3. The germline V and J ends were trimmed by 6 bases and 3 bases, with 8 bases remaining between them. The DNA for the CDR3 is TGCAGCGTCCGAACGAAAGAGACCCAGTACTTC. It encodes CSVRTKETQYF.

The chain uses TRBV9 and TRBJ2-2; TRBD2 matches at 11 bases. After removal of 2 bases from V and 5 bases from J, the junction contained 8 bases not matched to a gene. The length of the CDR3 is 17 residues. Germline CDR1 reads SGDLS; CDR2 reads YYNGEE. The CDR3, as DNA: TGTGCCAGCAGCGTTGGAGCTAGCGGGAGGTGGACCGGGGAGCTGTTTTTT. Protein sequence: CASSVGASGRWTGELFF.

The chain carries TRBV5-1 and TRBJ1-2, with 8 positions matching TRBD1. The CDR3 covers 14 residues. The germline CDR1 and CDR2 sequences are SGHRS and YFSETQ. Trimming took 4 bases from V and 6 from J; bases not matched to a gene: 8. CDR3 region: CASSRSDRGNGYTF. In DNA form, the CDR3 reads TGCGCCAGCAGCCGCTCTGACAGGGGAAATGGCTACACCTTC.

This clonotype has more than one count but fewer than ten. The chain has TRBV4-3 and TRBJ1-6; no firm D call. Germline V CDR1 and CDR2: LGHNA, YSLEER. Trimming left V 8 bases short and J 5 bases short, with 10 bases between. This CDR3 is 13 amino acids long. CDR3 loop: CASGRNNNSPLHF. The CDR3 DNA follows: TGCGCCAGCGGCCGTAACAATAATTCACCCCTCCACTTT.

Comments on this clonotype: Given a much more abundant clone one base away, this may be a read error. This chain connects TRBV10-3 to TRBJ2-1, with D hard to call. The CDR3 contains 12 residues. Germline CDR1 reads ENHRY; CDR2 reads SYGVKD. V was cut by 0 bases and J by 6 bases, with 3 bases left in between. CDR3 coding DNA: TGTGCCATCAGTGAGTCCCTCAATGAGCAGTTCTTC. As protein: CAISESLNEQFF.

The genes are TRBV5-1 and TRBJ2-3; 7 bases align to TRBD2. The germline CDR1 and CDR2 sequences are SGHRS and YFSETQ. The ends lost 3 bases at V and 2 bases at J; junction bases unmatched: 6. CDR3 length: 15 amino acids. CDR3 region: CASSSGGSHTDTQYF. The CDR3 coding sequence is TGCGCCAGCAGCTCGGGCGGGAGCCACACAGATACGCAGTATTTT.

This clonotype was seen only a few times. This rearrangement joins TRBV28 to TRBJ1-3; D is perhaps TRBD1 (6 bases). From germline, CDR1 is MDHEN and CDR2 SYDVKM. With 2 bases removed from V and 3 bases from J, the gap between germline ends came to 14 bases. The length of the CDR3 is 16 residues. In nucleotides, the CDR3 is TGTGCCAGCAGTTTAGCTGGACAGACTTTTGGAAACACCATATATTTT. As protein: CASSLAGQTFGNTIYF.

This clonotype was seen a handful of times. J is TRBJ2-2 and V is TRBV27; a weak D match, TRBD2 (5 bases). V lost 3 bases and J lost 1, with 12 bases in between. Germline V gene sequence: CDR1 MNHEY, CDR2 SMNVEV (reference sequence). The CDR3 length is 16 residues. CDR3 DNA sequence: TGTGCCAGCAGTTTTTCGCGGGCTTGGAACACCGGGGAGCTGTTTTTT. Translated: CASSFSRAWNTGELFF.

This sequence joins TRBV10-3 and TRBJ2-1, with 7 bases lining up with TRBD1. Unmatched junction bases numbered 6, after V lost 5 bases and J lost 5 bases. Germline CDR1 reads ENHRY; CDR2 reads SYGVKD. CDR3 length equals 14 residues. CDR3 nucleotides: TGTGCCATCAGTACCGGGACAGTTAACAATGAGCAGTTCTTC. It specifies CAISTGTVNNEQFF.

The chain joins TRBV12-3 or TRBV12-4 to TRBJ2-3, with a weak D call TRBD2 (7 bases). This CDR3 comprises 16 residues. Trimming shortened V by 7 bases and J by 2 bases, and 19 bases separated the two germline ends. The CDR3 bases are TGTGCCAGCAACCTCGGCAAGGGGGGGAACACAGATACGCAGTATTTT. Protein sequence: CASNLGKGGNTDTQYF.

This clonotype came up many times. The gene calls are TRBV12-3 or TRBV12-4 and TRBJ1-4, with D unresolved. The ends were cut back, 2 bases at V and 10 bases at J, with 8 bases in the middle. CDR3 length: 12 residues. DNA for the CDR3: TGTGCCAGCAGTTTAAGGGTAGGAAAACTGTTTTTT. Its translation is CASSLRVGKLFF.

The V call is TRBV30, the J call TRBJ2-5; D ambiguous. The V gene lost 1 base and the J gene lost 3 bases, with 9 bases spanning the gap. CDR1 and CDR2 (germline): GTSNPN, SVGIG (reference sequence). The CDR3 runs 13 residues. CDR3 amino acids: CAWSAWTKETQYF. CDR3 nucleotides: TGTGCCTGGAGTGCGTGGACGAAAGAGACCCAGTACTTC. Based on the CDR3 plus reference TRBV30 and TRBJ2-5, the full variable domain is SQTIHQWPATLVQPVGSPLSLECTVEGTSNPNLYWYRQAAGRGLQLLFYSVGIGQISSEVPQNLSASRPQDRQFILSSKKLLLSDSGFYLCAWSAWTKETQYFGPGTRLLVL.

The sample holds a few counts of this clonotype. The chain is built from TRBV28 and TRBJ1-2; D possibly corresponds to TRBD1 (6 bases). CDR1 and CDR2 from the germline V gene are MDHEN and SYDVKM. V was clipped by 5 bases and J by 14 bases, with 18 bases between them. The CDR3 extends over 12 amino acids. Here the CDR3 reads CASSILQGFRTF. The CDR3 nucleotides are TGTGCCAGCAGTATCCTACAGGGATTCAGAACCTTC.

The gene calls are TRBV20-1 and TRBJ2-3; TRBD2 matches at 8 bases. Germline lookup yields CDR1 DFQATT and CDR2 SNEGSKA (reference sequence). V lost 0 bases and J lost 5; bases outside the gene matches: 7. The CDR3 has 15 residues. The CDR3 sequence: CSARDPGGAKDTQYF. The CDR3 bases are TGCAGTGCTAGAGATCCGGGGGGGGCGAAAGATACGCAGTATTTT.

The chain links TRBV6-1 to TRBJ2-2, with 9 bases that match TRBD1. Germline CDR1 reads MNHNS; CDR2 reads SASEGT. Trimming at V came to 7 bases and at J to 0 bases, leaving 3 bases not matched to a gene. There are 15 residues in the CDR3. The CDR3 sequence: CASTRQGANTGELFF. The CDR3, as DNA: TGTGCCAGCACTCGACAGGGGGCGAACACCGGGGAGCTGTTTTTT.

The chain links TRBV7-3 to TRBJ2-2; TRBD2 matches 9 bases. Germline CDR1 SGHTA, CDR2 FQGTGA. This CDR3 has 21 residues. V was pared by 1 base and J by 2 bases, with 17 bases of the junction left unmatched. In DNA form, the CDR3 reads TGTGCCAGCAGCTTAAAGGGACTAGCTCTTTTTGGGGATCTTAACACCGGGGAGCTGTTTTTT. It specifies CASSLKGLALFGDLNTGELFF.

Only one count was recorded for this clonotype. The V and J genes are TRBV20-1 and TRBJ1-5; TRBD1 matches at 8 bases. The trim removed 3 bases at V and 4 bases at J, leaving 8 bases unmatched. CDR1 is DFQATT, CDR2 SNEGSKA, per germline (reference sequence). The CDR3 contains 15 residues. The CDR3 coding sequence is TGCAGTGCTAGGATGCAGGGGGCCTTAAATCAGCCCCAGCATTTT. Protein product: CSARMQGALNQPQHF.

The chain combines TRBV6-2 or TRBV6-3 with TRBJ1-6; maybe TRBD1 (5 bases). This CDR3 spans 14 amino acids. Trimming took 4 bases from V and 7 from J, leaving 11 bases between them. Germline assignment: CDR1 MNHEY and CDR2 SVGEGT. This chain's CDR3 is CASSFLQGNSPLHF. CDR3 sequence (DNA): TGTGCCAGCAGTTTCCTCCAGGGAAATTCACCCCTCCACTTT.

The chain combines TRBV11-2 with TRBJ2-1; D uncertain. Germline-derived CDR1 and CDR2 are SGHAT and FQNNGV. V lost 0 bases, J lost 9 bases, and 12 bases lay in between. The CDR3 covers 14 residues. CDR3 protein: CASSLDSWVREQFF. The CDR3 DNA sequence: TGTGCCAGCAGCTTAGACTCGTGGGTACGTGAGCAGTTCTTC.

This clonotype was observed a handful of times. V and J are TRBV9 and TRBJ2-7; TRBD2 is a possible D gene (6 bases). Germline CDR1 is SGDLS and CDR2 is YYNGEE. The ends were cut back, 0 bases at V and 0 bases at J, with 7 bases in the middle. The CDR3 is made up of 14 amino acids. The CDR3 DNA follows: TGTGCCAGCAGCGTAGTAGCGGACTCCTACGAGCAGTACTTC. Its translation is CASSVVADSYEQYF.